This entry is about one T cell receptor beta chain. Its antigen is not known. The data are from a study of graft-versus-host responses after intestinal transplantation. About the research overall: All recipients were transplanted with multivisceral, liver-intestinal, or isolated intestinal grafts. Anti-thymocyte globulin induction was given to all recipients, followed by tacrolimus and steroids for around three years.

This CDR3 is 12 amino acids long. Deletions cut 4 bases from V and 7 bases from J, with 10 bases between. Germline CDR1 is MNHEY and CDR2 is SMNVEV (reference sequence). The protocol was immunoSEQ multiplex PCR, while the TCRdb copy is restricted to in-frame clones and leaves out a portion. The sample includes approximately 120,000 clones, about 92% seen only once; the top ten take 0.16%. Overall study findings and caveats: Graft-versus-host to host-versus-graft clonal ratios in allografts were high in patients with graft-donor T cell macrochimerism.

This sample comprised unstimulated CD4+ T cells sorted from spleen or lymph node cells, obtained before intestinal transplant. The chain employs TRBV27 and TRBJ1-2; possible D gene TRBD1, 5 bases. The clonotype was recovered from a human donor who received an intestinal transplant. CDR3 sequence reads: CASSSPGLGYTF. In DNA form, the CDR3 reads TGTGCCAGCAGTTCCCCAGGGCTTGGCTACACCTTC.